In its sample, the clone carrying this T cell receptor beta chain was seen once. What it binds is unknown. A mixed TRB-A/B primer pool amplified rearranged TRB by multiplex touch-down PCR. TCRdb reanalysed the multiplex PCR reads using MiXCR and keeps one entry per CDR3 protein. The sample consists of approximately 5,600 distinct CDR3 sequences, 25% to 30% of them appearing once. The CDR3 loop spans 12 amino acids. Germline trimming cut 8 bases from V and 7 bases from J; bases unmatched to any gene: 7. The germline CDR1 and CDR2 sequences are SNHLY and FYNNEI. This sample was taken from a study of T cell repertoires in aging, cancer and after chemotherapy. In the study overall: Pre- and post-chemotherapy samples were paired from glioblastoma patients treated with temozolomide-based therapy. Some 9.4 million TCR reads made up the full dataset. Study-level points and caveats: These repertoire data do not allow conclusions about immunological memory after chemotherapy. Compared with age-matched healthy donors, untreated hematological or solid cancer patients showed higher blood TCR clonality.

The template was genomic DNA from peripheral blood, not RNA. The source material was blood. This clonotype was sampled from a human donor with a solid tumor. This rearrangement joins TRBV2 to TRBJ1-2, with TRBD1 matching over 7 bases. CDR3 sequence reads: CASSDREGGYTF. CDR3 DNA sequence: TGTGCCAGCTCCGACAGGGAAGGTGGCTACACCTTC. Based on the CDR3 plus reference TRBV2 and TRBJ1-2, the full variable domain is EPEVTQTPSHQVTQMGQEVILRCVPISNHLYFYWYRQILGQKVEFLVSFYNNEISEKSEIFDDQFSVERPDGSNFTLKIRSTKLEDSAMYFCASSDREGGYTFGSGTRLTVV.